What follows are 32 T cell receptor beta chains derived from one specimen sequenced in a study of blood T cell repertoires in COVID-19. Repertoires were generated with immunoSEQ multiplex PCR, while TCRdb's copy carries only in-frame clones and drops some. The top ten hold under 2% of the sample, which has 200,000 or so clones, 70% to 85% seen once. The sample was PBMCs or T cells enriched from blood (not recorded which). The receptors here all came from a man aged 55 to 70 who had recovered from COVID-19.

V usage is TRBV18 and J usage is TRBJ1-2; 7 nucleotides match TRBD1. This CDR3 has 13 amino acids. The V gene's germline CDR1 is KGHSH and CDR2 LQKENI. J was trimmed by 14 bases and V by 5 bases; bases with no gene match: 14. CDR3 sequence: CASSGSGYRGSTF. The CDR3 DNA sequence: TGTGCCAGCTCAGGCTCAGGATACAGGGGATCTACCTTC.

This sequence joins TRBV7-9 and TRBJ1-6; 11 positions match TRBD1. Germline CDR1 and CDR2: SEHNR and FQNEAQ (reference sequence). This CDR3 has 15 amino acids. V lost 5 bases, J lost 7 bases, and 4 bases stayed unmatched. CDR3 sequence reads: CASSTGQGANSPLHF. The CDR3 nucleotides read TGTGCCAGCAGCACAGGACAGGGGGCCAATTCACCCCTCCACTTT.

V gene TRBV3-1 (or the pseudogene TRBV3-2) combines with J gene TRBJ1-2; 9 bases map to TRBD1. CDR1 is LGHDT and CDR2 is YNNKEL in the germline V gene (reference sequence). The CDR3 contains 14 residues. V shed 4 bases and J 12 bases; nucleotides not matched to a gene: 12. In nucleotides, the CDR3 is TGTGCCAGCAGCCGGGGACAGGGCAGTCGTGCGGACACCTTC. Translating it yields CASSRGQGSRADTF.

The chain joins TRBV6-5 to TRBJ2-5; 11 bases agree with TRBD2. Germline values: CDR1 MNHEY, CDR2 SVGAGI. The CDR3 is 15 amino acids. The J segment lost 5 bases and the V segment lost 8 bases, leaving 10 bases of the junction unmatched. Here the CDR3 reads CASASGGPPGETQYF. The CDR3, as DNA: TGTGCCAGCGCTAGCGGGGGGCCTCCCGGGGAGACCCAGTACTTC.

This clone occurred a few times. The chain combines TRBV7-2 with TRBJ2-7, with 11 bases lining up with TRBD2. CDR3 size: 15 residues. Germline V gives CDR1 SGHTA, CDR2 FQGNSA. V lost 4 bases and J lost 4; bases outside the gene matches: 6. The CDR3 DNA is TGTGCCAGCAGCTCACGACTAGCGGGAAAGTACGAGCAGTACTTC. It encodes CASSSRLAGKYEQYF. The variable domain in full, with the rest retrieved from reference TRBV7-2 and TRBJ2-7, is GAGVSQSPSNKVTEKGKDVELRCDPISGHTALYWYRQSLGQGLEFLIYFQGNSAPDKSGLPSDRFSAERTGGSVSTLTIQRTQQEDSAVYLCASSSRLAGKYEQYFGPGTRLTVT.

This clone has ten or more counts. The chain couples TRBV5-1 to TRBJ1-3; 8 bases line up with TRBD1. V lost 0 bases to trimming and J lost 1 base; unmatched junction nucleotides: 6. Germline V gene data show CDR1 as SGHRS and CDR2 as YFSETQ. This CDR3 has 17 residues. In DNA, the CDR3 is TGCGCCAGCAGCTTGGGTGGACAGGGCTTATCTGGAAACACCATATATTTT. It encodes CASSLGGQGLSGNTIYF.

The V and J genes are TRBV7-3 and TRBJ2-7; D is undetermined. The CDR3 extends over 13 amino acids. The V gene's germline CDR1 is SGHTA and CDR2 FQGTGA. Trimming stripped 1 base from V and 7 bases from J, with 11 bases between. CDR3 loop: CASSLNHPGEQYF. CDR3 DNA sequence: TGTGCCAGCAGCTTAAACCACCCCGGGGAGCAGTACTTC. Combining the CDR3 with reference TRBV7-3 and TRBJ2-7 gives the whole variable domain GAGVSQTPSNKVTEKGKYVELRCDPISGHTALYWYRQSLGQGPEFLIYFQGTGAADDSGLPNDRFFAVRPEGSVSTLKIQRTERGDSAVYLCASSLNHPGEQYFGPGTRLTVT.

In DNA, the CDR3 is TGTGCCAGCAGCCTAGTCTCGGGGAACACTGAAGCTTTCTTT. Amino acids: CASSLVSGNTEAFF. This chain uses TRBV7-8 with TRBJ1-1, with D uncertain. There are 14 residues in the CDR3. Deletions cut 5 bases from V and 1 base from J, with 11 bases between. Germline CDR1 and CDR2: SGHVS and FQNEAQ.

The rearrangement joins TRBV29-1 to TRBJ2-5, with 7 bases identical to TRBD1. The CDR3 extends over 11 amino acids. J was trimmed by 5 bases and V by 7 bases; bases with no gene match: 4. Per the germline V gene, CDR1 is SQVTM and CDR2 is ANQGSEA. CDR3 DNA sequence: TGCAGCGGAGGGGGCGAGGAGACCCAGTACTTC. It specifies CSGGGEETQYF. Full variable domain (outside the CDR3, taken from reference TRBV29-1 and TRBJ2-5): SAVISQKPSRDICQRGTSLTIQCQVDSQVTMMFWYRQQPGQSLTLIATANQGSEATYESGFVIDKFPISRPNLTFSTLTVSNMSPEDSSIYLCSGGGEETQYFGPGTRLLVL.

This sequence joins TRBV5-1 and TRBJ1-1; TRBD1 is a possible D gene (5 bases). V was shortened by 1 base and J by 3 bases, with 16 bases between the two germline ends. This CDR3 comprises 16 residues. Germline CDR1 is SGHRS and CDR2 is YFSETQ. This chain's CDR3 is CASSLHPVPGDTEAFF. The CDR3 DNA reads as TGCGCCAGCAGCTTGCATCCCGTACCGGGGGACACTGAAGCTTTCTTT.

The rearrangement uses TRBV7-2 and TRBJ1-1, with D unclear. In germline, CDR1 is SGHTA, CDR2 FQGNSA. CDR3 length: 13 residues. The V and J ends lost 2 bases and 3 bases respectively, with 7 bases between them. DNA of the CDR3: TGTGCCAGCAGCTTAAGCCCTGACACTGAAGCTTTCTTT. The encoded protein is CASSLSPDTEAFF.

The chain is built from TRBV2 and TRBJ2-3, with D possibly TRBD2 on 7 matching bases. The germline gives CDR1 SNHLY, CDR2 FYNNEI. Trimming cost V 6 bases and J 1 base, with 11 bases left between them. The CDR3 consists of 14 residues. The chain's CDR3 is CASSWEGGTDTQYF. The CDR3 DNA sequence: TGTGCCAGCAGCTGGGAGGGGGGCACAGATACGCAGTATTTT.

The rearrangement joins TRBV14 to TRBJ1-6; 7 bases agree with TRBD1. Germline-derived CDR1 and CDR2 are SGHDN and FVKESK. Losses at the gene ends were 4 bases for V and 9 bases for J; bases not matched to a gene: 6. This CDR3 region has 14 residues. Here the CDR3 reads CASSPGGLGSPLHF. DNA of the CDR3: TGTGCCAGCAGCCCAGGGGGGCTAGGTTCACCCCTCCACTTT.

The chain links TRBV6-5 to TRBJ1-2; TRBD1 matches 8 bases. After removal of 0 bases from V and 5 bases from J, the junction contained 8 bases not matched to a gene. Germline V lookup: CDR1 MNHEY, CDR2 SVGAGI. The CDR3 has 16 residues. Here the CDR3 reads CASSYSGNRGLYGYTF. The CDR3 DNA reads as TGTGCCAGCAGTTACTCGGGGAACAGGGGGTTGTATGGCTACACCTTC.

The chain employs TRBV7-3 and TRBJ2-5; D possibly corresponds to TRBD2 (6 bases). The CDR3 runs to 13 residues. From germline, CDR1 is SGHTA and CDR2 FQGTGA. Between the trimmed V and J ends, which lost 6 bases and 1 base, there was a span of 9 bases. The CDR3 protein is CASSRGIQETQYF. The CDR3 DNA reads as TGTGCCAGCAGTCGGGGGATCCAAGAGACCCAGTACTTC.

The genes are TRBV15 and TRBJ2-7; D may be TRBD2 (6 bases). The CDR3 is 18 amino acids. The ends were cut back, 0 bases at V and 0 bases at J, with 18 bases in the middle. Germline V gives CDR1 LNHNV, CDR2 YYDKDF (reference sequence). The CDR3: CATSRELLGEVFSYEQYF. CDR3 DNA: TGTGCCACCAGCAGAGAACTCCTAGGGGAGGTATTCTCCTACGAGCAGTACTTC.

The V gene is TRBV14, the J gene TRBJ2-6; perhaps TRBD1 as D (6 bases). Germline V gene sequence: CDR1 SGHDN, CDR2 FVKESK. Trimming took off 1 base at V and 0 bases at J, with 13 bases between the two ends. This CDR3 has 18 amino acids. CDR3 DNA sequence: TGTGCCAGCAGCCAAGTTGGGGGCCCCCGCTCTGGGGCCAACGTCCTGACTTTC. Translation gives CASSQVGGPRSGANVLTF.

This chain connects TRBV7-8 to TRBJ2-7, with 9 positions matching TRBD2. The J segment lost 3 bases and the V segment lost 4 bases, leaving 10 bases of the junction unmatched. The germline V gene has CDR1 SGHVS and CDR2 FQNEAQ. The CDR3 covers 16 residues. CDR3 residues: CASSSTAGGVFYEQYF. CDR3 nucleotide sequence: TGTGCCAGCAGCTCCACAGCGGGGGGCGTTTTCTACGAGCAGTACTTC.

This clone turned up a few times. CDR3 sequence: CASSRGQRTEAFF. The CDR3 DNA sequence: TGTGCCAGTAGTAGGGGACAGCGAACCGAAGCTTTCTTT. V usage is TRBV19 and J usage is TRBJ1-1; the match to TRBD1 covers 7 bases. This CDR3 comprises 13 residues. Germline CDR1 LNHDA, CDR2 SQIVND (reference sequence). J gave up 8 bases and V 4 bases, and 7 bases lay outside the gene matches.

The rearrangement uses TRBV3-1 (or the pseudogene TRBV3-2) and TRBJ1-1; TRBD1 might be the D (6 bases). The germline CDR1 and CDR2 sequences are LGHDT and YNNKEL (reference sequence). V was shortened by 0 bases and J by 5 bases, with 25 bases between the two germline ends. This CDR3 is 19 amino acids long. For the CDR3, the DNA is TGTGCCAGCAGCCAAGACCCCTATTCGCGGGGGGCAGTTTTTACTGAAGCTTTCTTT. It yields the protein CASSQDPYSRGAVFTEAFF.

The chain is built from TRBV15 and TRBJ2-2; D is unclear. Trimming shortened V by 4 bases and J by 2 bases, and 8 bases separated the two germline ends. CDR1 and CDR2 (germline): LNHNV, YYDKDF (reference sequence). This CDR3 contains 14 residues. In DNA form, the CDR3 reads TGTGCCACCAGCAACGACAAAAACACCGGGGAGCTGTTTTTT. Residues: CATSNDKNTGELFF.

In its sample, this clone was seen once. The V and J genes are TRBV19 and TRBJ1-3, with D unresolved. Trimming pared 6 bases from V and 4 bases from J, leaving 19 bases between. This CDR3 spans 16 amino acids. Germline CDR1 is LNHDA and CDR2 is SQIVND (reference sequence). For the CDR3, the DNA is TGTGCCAGTAGCCTTTGGCGGACTTCAGGAGGAAACACCATATATTTT. This translates into CASSLWRTSGGNTIYF.

V usage is TRBV7-3 and J usage is TRBJ1-2; 7 nucleotides match TRBD1. This CDR3 comprises 13 residues. The V gene's germline CDR1 is SGHTA and CDR2 FQGTGA. Losses at the gene ends were 5 bases for V and 6 bases for J; bases not matched to a gene: 6. The CDR3, as DNA: TGTGCCAGCAGCGAGGAGGGGGCGAATGGCTACACCTTC. Translated: CASSEEGANGYTF.

This clone is a singleton in its sample. The chain carries TRBV7-2 and TRBJ1-2, with no clear D. The length of the CDR3 is 15 residues. Germline CDR1 is SGHTA and CDR2 is FQGNSA. V was cut by 0 bases and J by 7 bases, with 15 bases left in between. The CDR3 DNA reads TGTGCCAGCAGCTTAGCGCTGTCTCGGGATCTTGGCTACACCTTC. It is translated as CASSLALSRDLGYTF. Supplemented by reference TRBV7-2 and TRBJ1-2, the full variable domain reads GAGVSQSPSNKVTEKGKDVELRCDPISGHTALYWYRQSLGQGLEFLIYFQGNSAPDKSGLPSDRFSAERTGGSVSTLTIQRTQQEDSAVYLCASSLALSRDLGYTFGSGTRLTVV.

The chain employs TRBV11-2 and TRBJ1-2, with D possibly being TRBD1 (5 bases). Trimming removed 3 bases at V and 7 bases at J, with 15 bases between. CDR1 SGHAT and CDR2 FQNNGV come from the germline V gene. The CDR3 spans 14 residues. CDR3 protein: CASSFGRAHGGYTF. The CDR3, as DNA: TGTGCCAGCAGCTTCGGCAGGGCCCATGGTGGCTACACCTTC.

The chain is built from TRBV11-3 and TRBJ2-3, with D perhaps matching TRBD1 or TRBD2 (6 bases each). The germline gives CDR1 SGHNT, CDR2 YENEEA. This CDR3 contains 12 residues. Between the trimmed V and J ends, which lost 7 bases and 8 bases, there was a span of 13 bases. The CDR3 bases are TGTGCCAGCACCGTAGAGGGGGGTACGCAGTATTTT. Translation gives CASTVEGGTQYF.

The chain recombines TRBV11-2 with TRBJ2-1; the match to TRBD1 covers 9 bases. From germline, CDR1 is SGHAT and CDR2 FQNNGV. The V segment lost 2 bases and the J segment 2 bases; nucleotides outside the gene matches: 4. The CDR3 loop spans 16 amino acids. Here the CDR3 DNA reads TGTGCCAGCAGCTTAAGACAGGGGGACCCCTACAATGAGCAGTTCTTC. Its translation is CASSLRQGDPYNEQFF.

The chain combines TRBV7-2 with TRBJ1-1; perhaps TRBD1 as D (6 bases). V shed 6 bases and J shed 4 bases, with 15 bases lying between them. The germline V gene encodes CDR1 SGHTA and CDR2 FQGNSA. The CDR3 extends over 14 amino acids. The CDR3: CASREDRGSTEAFF. The DNA of the CDR3 is TGTGCCAGCAGAGAGGACAGAGGATCCACTGAAGCTTTCTTT.

CDR3 region: CASGTGQAARDEQYF. DNA of the CDR3: TGTGCTAGTGGTACCGGACAGGCGGCGAGGGACGAGCAGTACTTC. J is TRBJ2-7 and V is TRBV12-5, with TRBD1 matching 7 bases. V trimming: 5 bases; J trimming: 5 bases; junction bases outside the gene matches: 12. Germline V gives CDR1 LGHNT, CDR2 FRNRAP. The CDR3 runs 15 residues.

The chain couples TRBV6-5 to TRBJ1-2, with 7 bases that match TRBD1. V dropped 2 bases and J dropped 3; count of bases not matched to a gene: 6. Germline V CDR1 and CDR2: MNHEY, SVGAGI. There are 15 residues in the CDR3. In DNA form, the CDR3 reads TGTGCCAGCAGTTACGACAGGGATGGTGACTATGGCTACACCTTC. It encodes CASSYDRDGDYGYTF.

This clone has only a few counts. The chain uses TRBV5-6 and TRBJ1-5; D might be TRBD1 (5 bases). This CDR3 has 13 residues. Germline V gene lookup returns CDR1 SGHDT and CDR2 YYEEEE. V was cut by 4 bases and J by 5 bases, with 10 bases left in between. In DNA form, the CDR3 reads TGTGCCAGCAGCCCGGGCAGGGATCAGCCCCAGCATTTT. Amino acid sequence: CASSPGRDQPQHF.

The V gene is TRBV5-1, the J gene TRBJ2-6; weak D call: TRBD2 (5 bases). Trimming stripped 4 bases from V and 1 base from J, with 9 bases between. Per the germline V gene, CDR1 is SGHRS and CDR2 is YFSETQ. This CDR3 contains 15 residues. The CDR3 protein is CASSNRTSGANVLTF. For the CDR3, the DNA is TGCGCCAGCAGCAACCGGACTTCTGGGGCCAACGTCCTGACTTTC. The full variable domain, its missing parts supplied by reference TRBV5-1 and TRBJ2-6, is KAGVTQTPRYLIKTRGQQVTLSCSPISGHRSVSWYQQTPGQGLQFLFEYFSETQRNKGNFPGRFSGRQFSNSRSEMNVSTLELGDSALYLCASSNRTSGANVLTFGAGSRLTVL.